Included here is one T cell receptor beta chain sequence, with context. It lacks a known antigen. Per-base qualities were not stored, and no clone one base away is much larger. This sample is drawn from a study of blood T cell repertoires in COVID-19 (dated by TCRdb to 2020 to 2021). Regarding the study in general: The collaborator samples originated in the United States, Italy and Spain and spanned the acute and convalescent phases of COVID-19. The material from the prospective study consisted of cDNA or gDNA derived from T cells, B-cell-depleted T cells, or PBMCs. Subjects who had been exposed to COVID-19, were actively infected with it, or had recovered from it provided the deeply sampled blood TCRbeta repertoires that made up the dataset. The repertoires were released in a freely available public database intended as a resource for research on the immune response to SARS-CoV-2. Samples came from the ongoing ImmuneRACE study (first 160 participants) plus 1,254 subjects from 6 global collaborators. A de-identified subject ID, COVID-19 status, age in years and sex were almost always included in the sample metadata. Where available, HLA class I and class II types were taken from metadata supplied by the sample provider and were not determined by assay-based typing. On the study overall, not on this receptor specifically: Clinical and demographic metadata were provided uncurated, with the amount varying by source and participant.

Whole blood was collected in K2EDTA tubes by collaborating institutions according to the institutions' own protocols. For TCRbeta analysis, collaborators shipped samples in one of three forms: frozen whole blood, isolated PBMCs, or DNA extracted from either of those sample types. TCRbeta CDR3 regions were amplified from genomic DNA by means of the immunoSEQ Assay, a bias-controlled multiplex PCR. As for how the authors treated the data: Within the assay, amplification of reference gene primers was used to estimate how many nucleated cells each sample contained. Sequence reads were collapsed and filtered to measure the absolute abundance of every unique TCRbeta CDR3 rearrangement. For each sample, productive Simpson clonality was calculated by taking the square root of Simpson's diversity index across productive rearrangements. This is the immuneACCESS table as TCRdb keeps it, with only in-frame sequences that have V and J called. A part of the clones is gone; compared with another copy, unresolved V genes explain less than half, and the rest is unexplained. The V and J calls and clone size come from that table; D and trimming were worked out from the DNA. This sample has about 180,000 clones in its table, and 82% of those were observed once. Clones ranked in the top ten supply roughly 8.1% of the sample.

For CDR1 and CDR2, the germline V gene (reference sequence) lists LNHNV and YYDKDF. The cysteine opens and the phenylalanine closes a CDR3 of 15 amino acids. Left in the record is the CDR3 DNA by itself, 45 bases read in frame from the first base. V is pared back by 2 bases and J by 0 bases, with 10 bases lying between the germline termini. The clonotype comes from a woman in her 70s with acute or convalescent COVID-19. Material: peripheral blood. The chain couples TRBV15 to TRBJ1-1; the D gene is possibly TRBD1, with 5 bases matching. The bases read TGTGCCACCAGCAGAAGGGGCAATCTGAACACTGAAGCTTTCTTT. Protein translation: CATSRRGNLNTEAFF.